These T cell receptor beta chains were read from a single sample in a study of T cell changes during pregnancy in multiple sclerosis. Method: immunoSEQ multiplex PCR; TCRdb's copy keeps in-frame clones and lacks some. The profile shows 45,000 or so clones, about 91% of them singletons. This specimen was CD8+ T cells from peripheral blood mononuclear cells, taken after pregnancy. The receptor source for this set is a female donor with multiple sclerosis, enrolled in a pregnancy study. CDR3s include the opening cysteine and the closing phenylalanine or tryptophan. Fields, in order: CDR3 length, D gene, J gene, clone size, V gene, CDR3 DNA, CDR3 protein. A D gene is named only where the DNA matches it firmly. The size of a clone is reported for some rows only, either as once, few or many, or as a class for expanded clones.

len: 16; d_gene: .; j_gene: TRBJ2-2; abundance: .; v_gene: TRBV4-3; CDR3nt: TGCGCCAGCAGCCAAGATAGGGGGTCGAGCACCGGGGAGCTGTTTTTT; CDR3aa: CASSQDRGSSTGELFF
len: 17; d_gene: TRBD1; j_gene: TRBJ2-1; abundance: many; v_gene: TRBV6-4; CDR3nt: TGTGCCAGCAGTGATTCCCTACCGGGACAGGGGACCAATGAGCAGTTCTTC; CDR3aa: CASSDSLPGQGTNEQFF
len: 15; d_gene: TRBD2; j_gene: TRBJ2-1; abundance: .; v_gene: TRBV29-1; CDR3nt: TGCAGCGTTTTCGCACTAGCGGAATCCTACAATGAGCAGTTCTTC; CDR3aa: CSVFALAESYNEQFF
len: 14; d_gene: TRBD1; j_gene: TRBJ1-1; abundance: once; v_gene: TRBV6-6; CDR3nt: TGTGCCAGCAGACCGGGACAGCAGAACACTGAAGCTTTCTTT; CDR3aa: CASRPGQQNTEAFF
len: 15; d_gene: TRBD1; j_gene: TRBJ1-1; abundance: .; v_gene: TRBV25-1; CDR3nt: TGTGCCAGCAGTGTGCGGGACAGCCGAGGCACTGAAGCTTTCTTT; CDR3aa: CASSVRDSRGTEAFF
len: 14; d_gene: .; j_gene: TRBJ2-3; abundance: .; v_gene: TRBV6-4; CDR3nt: TGTGCCAGCAGTGACGGGGGGGCCACAGATACGCAGTATTTT; CDR3aa: CASSDGGATDTQYF
len: 15; d_gene: .; j_gene: TRBJ2-7; abundance: once; v_gene: TRBV6-1; CDR3nt: TGTGCCAGCACCCCGCGGGCGGACCCTGCCTACGAGCAGTACTTC; CDR3aa: CASTPRADPAYEQYF
len: 12; d_gene: TRBD2; j_gene: TRBJ2-1; abundance: once; v_gene: TRBV10-2; CDR3nt: TGCGCCGGCTTACTAGCGGGAGGGGAGCAGTTCTTC; CDR3aa: CAGLLAGGEQFF
len: 14; d_gene: .; j_gene: TRBJ1-3; abundance: .; v_gene: TRBV19; CDR3nt: TGTGCCAGTAGTACCACCAGCTCTGGAAACACCATATATTTT; CDR3aa: CASSTTSSGNTIYF
len: 15; d_gene: TRBD1; j_gene: TRBJ2-7; abundance: .; v_gene: TRBV11-2; CDR3nt: TGTGCCAGCAGCTTAGACACCGGGACAGGGTTCGAGCAGTACTTC; CDR3aa: CASSLDTGTGFEQYF
len: 13; d_gene: .; j_gene: TRBJ2-3; abundance: .; v_gene: TRBV4-1; CDR3nt: TGCGCCAGCAGTCCGGAACCGGGAGATACGCAGTATTTT; CDR3aa: CASSPEPGDTQYF
len: 14; d_gene: .; j_gene: TRBJ1-2; abundance: .; v_gene: TRBV6-5; CDR3nt: TGTGCCAGCAGTTTACACAGAACTAACTATGGCTACACCTTC; CDR3aa: CASSLHRTNYGYTF
len: 13; d_gene: .; j_gene: TRBJ1-2; abundance: .; v_gene: TRBV29-1; CDR3nt: TGCAGCGTTGATGAACCACAGGGAAGAGGCTACACCTTC; CDR3aa: CSVDEPQGRGYTF
len: 14; d_gene: .; j_gene: TRBJ1-1; abundance: .; v_gene: TRBV5-1; CDR3nt: TGCGCCAGCAGCTTGGTCTCTCCGAACACTGAAGCTTTCTTT; CDR3aa: CASSLVSPNTEAFF
len: 16; d_gene: .; j_gene: TRBJ1-3; abundance: .; v_gene: TRBV15; CDR3nt: TGTGCCACCAGCCCTGAACGCGGGGGCCCTGGAAACACCATATATTTT; CDR3aa: CATSPERGGPGNTIYF
len: 13; d_gene: .; j_gene: TRBJ2-2; abundance: once; v_gene: TRBV29-1; CDR3nt: TGCAGCGTTACAGGGTTCTTGACCGGGGAGCTGTTTTTT; CDR3aa: CSVTGFLTGELFF
len: 17; d_gene: TRBD1; j_gene: TRBJ2-7; abundance: .; v_gene: TRBV5-8; CDR3nt: TGTGCCAGCAGCTTGAGGGGAAAGGGGGCCCCTTCAGACGAGCAGTACTTC; CDR3aa: CASSLRGKGAPSDEQYF
len: 17; d_gene: TRBD1; j_gene: TRBJ2-7; abundance: .; v_gene: TRBV30; CDR3nt: TGTGCCTGGAGTGGGGTCCTGGGACAGGGTGCAGTATACGAGCAGTACTTC; CDR3aa: CAWSGVLGQGAVYEQYF
len: 11; d_gene: .; j_gene: TRBJ2-7; abundance: .; v_gene: TRBV30; CDR3nt: TGTGCCTGGATCAGGGGCTACGAGCAGTACTTC; CDR3aa: CAWIRGYEQYF
len: 14; d_gene: TRBD1; j_gene: TRBJ2-1; abundance: .; v_gene: TRBV15; CDR3nt: TGTGCCACCAGAGGAGACAGGGGGTCGAATGAGCAGTTCTTC; CDR3aa: CATRGDRGSNEQFF
len: 16; d_gene: .; j_gene: TRBJ1-5; abundance: .; v_gene: TRBV15; CDR3nt: TGTGCCACCAGCGCCCGAGGGAGGAAGGGCAATCAGCCCCAGCATTTT; CDR3aa: CATSARGRKGNQPQHF
len: 14; d_gene: TRBD1; j_gene: TRBJ1-2; abundance: .; v_gene: TRBV6-5; CDR3nt: TGTGCCAGCAGACCCGGACAGGGCGGCTATGGCTACACCTTC; CDR3aa: CASRPGQGGYGYTF
len: 14; d_gene: TRBD2; j_gene: TRBJ2-5; abundance: .; v_gene: TRBV30; CDR3nt: TGTGCCGGAAGGACTAGCGGGAACAGGGAGACCCAGTACTTC; CDR3aa: CAGRTSGNRETQYF
len: 16; d_gene: .; j_gene: TRBJ2-5; abundance: .; v_gene: TRBV4-1; CDR3nt: TGCGCCAGCAGCCAAGGTCGTGGTGCCCTTAGCGAGACCCAGTACTTC; CDR3aa: CASSQGRGALSETQYF
len: 16; d_gene: TRBD1; j_gene: TRBJ1-3; abundance: .; v_gene: TRBV10-3; CDR3nt: TGTGCCATCAGTAATAAAGGGGGCGACTCTGGAAACACCATATATTTT; CDR3aa: CAISNKGGDSGNTIYF
len: 14; d_gene: .; j_gene: TRBJ1-1; abundance: .; v_gene: TRBV7-2; CDR3nt: TGTGCCAGCAGCTTGTACGCCAGGGAGGCTGAAGCTTTCTTT; CDR3aa: CASSLYAREAEAFF